One and the same sample provided the 2 T cell receptor beta chains below, sequenced in a study of blood T cell repertoires in COVID-19. Sequenced by immunoSEQ multiplex PCR; TCRdb stores in-frame clones only, minus some. The sample consists of about 220,000 clones, about 80% of them appearing once. The specimen was PBMCs or T cells enriched from blood (not recorded which). These receptors were obtained from a woman aged 40-49 years with acute COVID-19.

The chain employs TRBV9 and TRBJ1-2, with D possibly matching TRBD1 (5 bases). CDR1 is SGDLS and CDR2 is YYNGEE in the germline V gene. Between the trimmed V and J ends, which lost 6 bases and 8 bases, there was a span of 20 bases. The CDR3 has 14 amino acids. The CDR3 DNA reads as TGTGCCAGCACCTCTACCGGGACCCGGGAGGGCTACACCTTC. This translates into CASTSTGTREGYTF.

The rearrangement uses TRBV6-1 and TRBJ2-2; a weak D match, TRBD2 (5 bases). V lost 2 bases, J lost 8 bases, and 9 bases lay in between. The CDR3 contains 13 residues. The germline V gene encodes CDR1 MNHNS and CDR2 SASEGT. CDR3 residues: CASSELAFGELFF. The CDR3 DNA reads as TGTGCCAGCAGTGAACTAGCCTTTGGGGAGCTGTTTTTT.